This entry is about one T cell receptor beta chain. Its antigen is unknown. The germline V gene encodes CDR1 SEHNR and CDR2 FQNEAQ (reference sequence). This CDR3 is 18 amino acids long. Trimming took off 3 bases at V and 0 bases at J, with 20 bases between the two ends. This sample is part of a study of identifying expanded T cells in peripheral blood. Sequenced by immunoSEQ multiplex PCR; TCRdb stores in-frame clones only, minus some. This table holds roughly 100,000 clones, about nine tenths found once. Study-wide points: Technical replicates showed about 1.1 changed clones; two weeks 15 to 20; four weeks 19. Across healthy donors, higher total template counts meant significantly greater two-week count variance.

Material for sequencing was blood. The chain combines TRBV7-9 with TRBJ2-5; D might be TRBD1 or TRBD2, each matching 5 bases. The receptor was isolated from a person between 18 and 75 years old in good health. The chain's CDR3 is CASSLVSLGRTDQETQYF. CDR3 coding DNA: TGTGCCAGCAGCTTGGTGAGTCTGGGACGTACGGACCAAGAGACCCAGTACTTC.